This T cell receptor beta chain was captured in a study of CD8 T cells in Susac syndrome. The authors reverse transcribed 0.5 to 1 ug RNA with random hexamers. Amplification of TCR beta CDR3 was carried out by immunoSEQ multiplex PCR, which covered 54 Vbeta and 13 Jbeta segments. MiXCR, applied by TCRdb to the immunoSEQ multiplex PCR reads, yields one record per CDR3 protein. The sample holds approximately 100,000 distinct CDR3 sequences; around 94% are singletons and the top ten take about 0.41%. Sequencing of TCR beta drew on CD8+ and CD4+ T cells from blood. The receptor's source is a human donor with Susac syndrome. Sequenced input: CD8+ T cells from PBMCs.

The CDR3 sequence is CASSQGAGVHNEQFF. CDR3 coding DNA: TGCGCCAGCAGCCAAGGAGCGGGGGTACACAATGAGCAGTTCTTC. This chain links TRBV4-3 with TRBJ2-1, with 8 bases lining up with TRBD2. J lost 5 bases, V lost 1 base, and 4 bases had no gene match. In germline, CDR1 is LGHNA, CDR2 YSLEER. The CDR3 runs 15 residues.